Detailed here is one T cell receptor (beta chain). This record comes from a study of T cells after yellow fever vaccination. Study at large: With SMART-Seq v4 Ultra Low Input, the fractions containing low cell numbers were prepared.

From the 5' RACE reads, TCRdb called clonotypes with MiXCR, one entry per CDR3 protein. The data show 65,000 to 90,000 distinct CDR3 sequences, about an eighth seen once. CDR3 length: 14 residues. Germline V CDR1 and CDR2: KGHSH, LQKENI. With 2 bases clipped from V and 3 bases from J, the junction kept 1 base outside the gene matches. The chain uses TRBV18 and TRBJ2-7, with 10 bases matching TRBD2. The sequence derives from a man between 18 and 29 years old who received the YFV17D yellow fever vaccine. The specimen comprised CD8+ T cells not binding an NS4B(214-222) dextramer, sorted from PBMCs, sampled approximately 20 days after the first yellow fever vaccination. The DNA for the CDR3 is TGTGCCAGCTCACCATCTAGCGGGGGCTACGAGCAGTACGTC. It codes for CASSPSSGGYEQYV.